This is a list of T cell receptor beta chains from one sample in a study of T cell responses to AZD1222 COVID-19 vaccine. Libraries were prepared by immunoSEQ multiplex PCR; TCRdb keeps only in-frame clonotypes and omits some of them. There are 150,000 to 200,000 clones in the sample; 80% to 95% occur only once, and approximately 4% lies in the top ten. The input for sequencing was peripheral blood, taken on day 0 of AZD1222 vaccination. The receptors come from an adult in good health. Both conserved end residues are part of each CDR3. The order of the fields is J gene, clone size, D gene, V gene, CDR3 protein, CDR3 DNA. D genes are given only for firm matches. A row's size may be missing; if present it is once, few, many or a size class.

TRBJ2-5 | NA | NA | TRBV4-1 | CASSLAVQETQYF | TGCGCCAGCAGCCTAGCGGTCCAAGAGACCCAGTACTTC
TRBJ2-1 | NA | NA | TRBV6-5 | CASSSVGGERYNEQFF | TGTGCCAGCAGTTCTGTAGGGGGGGAACGGTACAATGAGCAGTTCTTC
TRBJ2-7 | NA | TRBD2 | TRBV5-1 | CASSLPSGGRRSYEQYF | TGCGCCAGCAGCTTGCCCAGCGGGGGACGTCGCTCCTACGAGCAGTACTTC
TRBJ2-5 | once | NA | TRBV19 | CASSIRAALYQETQYF | TGTGCCAGTAGTATAAGGGCAGCCCTGTACCAAGAGACCCAGTACTTC
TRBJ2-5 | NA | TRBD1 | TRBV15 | CATSRPGQGAETQYF | TGTGCCACCAGCAGGCCGGGACAGGGGGCTGAGACCCAGTACTTC
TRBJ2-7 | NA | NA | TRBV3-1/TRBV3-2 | CASSPQWASYEQYF | TGTGCCAGCAGCCCCCAGTGGGCAAGCTACGAGCAGTACTTC
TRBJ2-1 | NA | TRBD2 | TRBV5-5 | CASSYRTSGTSVGIEQFF | TGTGCCAGCAGCTACCGGACTAGCGGGACCTCGGTTGGGATTGAGCAGTTCTTC
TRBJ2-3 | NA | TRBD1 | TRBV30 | CAWTPGYRGLTDTQYF | TGTGCCTGGACCCCCGGGTACAGGGGGCTTACAGATACGCAGTATTTT
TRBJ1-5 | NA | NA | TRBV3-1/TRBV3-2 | CASSQRGVDGPQHF | TGTGCCAGCAGCCAGAGGGGAGTCGACGGGCCCCAGCATTTT
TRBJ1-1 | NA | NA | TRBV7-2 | CASSLEAGRMNTEAFF | TGTGCCAGCAGCTTAGAGGCTGGGAGGATGAACACTGAAGCTTTCTTT
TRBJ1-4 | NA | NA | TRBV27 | CASSPVGQMGTNEKLFF | TGTGCCAGCAGTCCGGTCGGGCAAATGGGAACTAATGAAAAACTGTTTTTT
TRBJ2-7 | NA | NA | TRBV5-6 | CASSQVSPPYEQYF | TGTGCCAGCAGCCAAGTGTCCCCTCCTTACGAGCAGTACTTC
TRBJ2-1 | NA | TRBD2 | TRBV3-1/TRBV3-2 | CASSFLAGVPNEQFF | TGTGCCAGCAGCTTTCTAGCGGGAGTCCCCAATGAGCAGTTCTTC
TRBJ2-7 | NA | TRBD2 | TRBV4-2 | CASSQVLLAGEQYF | TGTGCCAGCAGCCAAGTTCTACTAGCGGGCGAGCAGTACTTC
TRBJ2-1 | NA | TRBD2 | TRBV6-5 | CASRWTSGHYNEQFF | TGTGCCAGCCGATGGACTAGCGGCCATTACAATGAGCAGTTCTTC
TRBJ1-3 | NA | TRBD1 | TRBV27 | CASSLSWDRLASGNTIYF | TGTGCCAGCAGTTTATCGTGGGACAGACTCGCCTCTGGAAACACCATATATTTT
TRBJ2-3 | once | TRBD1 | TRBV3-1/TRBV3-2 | CASTSGTGRTDTQYF | TGTGCCAGCACCTCGGGGACAGGGAGAACAGATACGCAGTATTTT
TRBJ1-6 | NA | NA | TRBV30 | CAWKAEPIVALHF | TGTGCCTGGAAGGCAGAACCAATTGTAGCCCTCCACTTT
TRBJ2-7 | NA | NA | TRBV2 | CASRDFGEQYF | TGTGCCAGCAGGGACTTTGGGGAGCAGTACTTC
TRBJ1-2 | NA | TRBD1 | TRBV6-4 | CASSETWGQPFNGYTF | TGTGCCAGCAGCGAAACCTGGGGACAGCCATTTAATGGCTACACCTTC
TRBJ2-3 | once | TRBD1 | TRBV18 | CASSPMGQGTDTQYF | TGTGCCAGCTCACCAATGGGACAGGGCACGGATACGCAGTATTTT
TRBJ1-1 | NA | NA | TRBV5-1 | CASMTENTEAFF | TGCGCCAGCATGACGGAGAACACTGAAGCTTTCTTT
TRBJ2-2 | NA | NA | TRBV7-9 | CASSPPRRGKNTGELFF | TGTGCCAGCAGCCCCCCCCGTCGGGGGAAGAACACCGGGGAGCTGTTTTTT
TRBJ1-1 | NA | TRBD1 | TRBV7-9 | CASSLSRTGAKNTEAFF | TGTGCCAGCAGCTTGTCGAGAACAGGGGCGAAGAACACTGAAGCTTTCTTT
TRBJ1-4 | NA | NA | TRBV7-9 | CASSLGTANEKLFF | TGTGCCAGCAGCCTAGGGACGGCTAATGAAAAACTGTTTTTT
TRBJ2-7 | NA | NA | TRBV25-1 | CASSSHSYEQYF | TGTGCCAGCAGTTCCCACTCCTACGAGCAGTACTTC
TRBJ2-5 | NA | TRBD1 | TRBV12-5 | CASGPGTGAEETQYF | TGTGCTAGTGGACCCGGGACAGGGGCAGAAGAGACCCAGTACTTC
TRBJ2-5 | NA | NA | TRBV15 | CATSRTDRWETQYF | TGTGCCACAAGTAGGACCGATCGATGGGAGACCCAGTACTTC